These 10 T cell receptor beta chains originate from one sample sequenced in a study of cytomegalovirus exposure and HLA in healthy donors. The protocol was immunoSEQ multiplex PCR, while the TCRdb copy is restricted to in-frame clones and leaves out a portion. The sample includes some 230,000 clones, about 93% of them seen just once. Input material: PBMCs. These receptors were collected from a young woman in good health and CMV-seronegative.

J is TRBJ2-5 and V is TRBV5-1; TRBD2 matches at 9 bases. After removal of 0 bases from V and 1 base from J, the junction contained 7 bases not matched to a gene. Germline assignment: CDR1 SGHRS and CDR2 YFSETQ. This CDR3 is 17 amino acids long. Written as DNA, the CDR3 is TGCGCCAGCAGCTTGGTTGGTAGCGGGAGTGGCCAAGAGACCCAGTACTTC. Translation gives CASSLVGSGSGQETQYF.

The chain employs TRBV7-2 and TRBJ2-7; TRBD1 matches at 7 bases. This CDR3 comprises 15 residues. Trimming took 6 bases from V and 1 from J; bases not matched to a gene: 9. CDR1 is SGHTA and CDR2 is FQGNSA in the germline V gene. The DNA for the CDR3 is TGTGCCAGCAGGGGATTCGGCAGGGGGTCCTACGAGCAGTACTTC. Translated: CASRGFGRGSYEQYF.

The V call is TRBV5-1, the J call TRBJ2-7; D perhaps matches TRBD1 (5 bases). The germline CDR1 and CDR2 sequences are SGHRS and YFSETQ. CDR3 length: 15 residues. V lost 1 base and J lost 2, with 13 bases in between. CDR3 protein: CASSLNAGNTYEQYF. In DNA form, the CDR3 reads TGCGCCAGCAGCTTGAACGCAGGGAATACCTACGAGCAGTACTTC.

The chain joins TRBV5-1 to TRBJ1-2; D unresolved. Deletions cut 6 bases from V and 4 bases from J, with 13 bases between. This CDR3 has 13 amino acids. Germline CDR1 and CDR2: SGHRS and YFSETQ. As DNA, the CDR3 is TGCGCCAGCACTGGGGAGGCGTCCTATGGCTACACCTTC. Protein product: CASTGEASYGYTF.

The rearrangement joins TRBV30 to TRBJ1-4; 7 bases align to TRBD1. Germline V gene lookup returns CDR1 GTSNPN and CDR2 SVGIG (reference sequence). CDR3 length: 14 residues. Losses at the gene ends were 2 bases for V and 5 bases for J; bases not matched to a gene: 5. In nucleotides, the CDR3 is TGTGCCTGGAGTCCTGCAGGGGGAAATGAAAAACTGTTTTTT. Protein sequence: CAWSPAGGNEKLFF. The full variable domain, completed using reference TRBV30 and TRBJ1-4, is SQTIHQWPATLVQPVGSPLSLECTVEGTSNPNLYWYRQAAGRGLQLLFYSVGIGQISSEVPQNLSASRPQDRQFILSSKKLLLSDSGFYLCAWSPAGGNEKLFFGSGTQLSVL.

The CDR3 region is CASSLDLGGRGLFF. The DNA for the CDR3 is TGTGCCAGCAGCCTGGATTTAGGTGGGAGAGGACTGTTTTTT. V gene TRBV5-4 combines with J gene TRBJ1-4; D unresolved. This CDR3 spans 14 amino acids. Germline values: CDR1 SGHNT, CDR2 YYREEE (reference sequence). Deletions cut 4 bases from V and 13 bases from J, with 20 bases between.

The rearrangement uses TRBV6-5 and TRBJ1-1, with 8 bases aligning to TRBD1. Trimming cost V 5 bases and J 3 bases; bases outside gene matches: 2. The CDR3 sequence is 13 residues long. CDR1 MNHEY and CDR2 SVGAGI come from the germline V gene. This chain's CDR3 is CASSLTGDTEAFF. The CDR3 DNA is TGTGCCAGCAGTCTGACAGGGGACACTGAAGCTTTCTTT.

This rearrangement joins TRBV6-1 to TRBJ2-1; 8 nucleotides line up with TRBD2. Germline CDR1 and CDR2: MNHNS and SASEGT. The V segment lost 6 bases and the J segment 0 bases; nucleotides outside the gene matches: 4. The CDR3 contains 15 residues. CDR3 sequence reads: CASSLAGSSYNEQFF. DNA of the CDR3: TGTGCCAGCAGCTTAGCGGGAAGCTCCTACAATGAGCAGTTCTTC.

The genes are TRBV28 and TRBJ1-2; no firm D call. This CDR3 contains 15 residues. V was trimmed by 2 bases and J by 4 bases, leaving 14 bases between them. Germline V lookup: CDR1 MDHEN, CDR2 SYDVKM. In DNA form, the CDR3 reads TGTGCCAGCAGTTTACATCAGGTTGTCTCCTATGGCTACACCTTC. Amino acid sequence: CASSLHQVVSYGYTF.

CDR3 sequence: CASRLGLVVLGEQFF. The DNA of the CDR3 is TGTGCCAGCAGGTTGGGGCTAGTCGTGTTGGGTGAGCAGTTCTTC. The chain links TRBV6-6 to TRBJ2-1, with D perhaps TRBD1 (5 bases). Germline loops: CDR1 MNHNY, CDR2 SVGAGI (reference sequence). V dropped 6 bases and J dropped 9 bases, with 21 bases sitting between them. The CDR3 has 15 residues.